This T cell receptor beta chain derives from a study of T cells in localized non-small cell lung cancer. Study results and limitations: Appearing in adjacent lung were a median roughly 60 of the top 100 tumor clones.

Per germline, CDR1 MDHEN and CDR2 SYDVKM. Trimming pared 3 bases from V and 4 bases from J, leaving 10 bases between. CDR3 length equals 14 residues. Assay: immunoSEQ multiplex PCR; the TCRdb copy retains only in-frame clones and omits some. This sample has some 30,000 clones, with about 78% found just once. For this clone: As yet, its antigen is unknown.

The sample in question was peripheral blood, obtained before any cancer treatment. The chain carries TRBV28 and TRBJ1-5, with no clear D. The clonotype originates from a male donor aged 60 or over with stage II squamous cell lung carcinoma. The CDR3 DNA is TGTGCCAGCAGTTTCGGTAGCGGGAATCAGCCCCAGCATTTT. Amino acid sequence: CASSFGSGNQPQHF.